The present T cell receptor (beta chain) was sequenced within a study of shared clonotypes between healthy human individuals. Libraries were prepared by immunoSEQ multiplex PCR; TCRdb keeps only in-frame clonotypes and omits some of them. This sample has about 690,000 clones, with around 90% found just once. Deletions cut 7 bases from V and 0 bases from J, with 12 bases between. The V gene's germline CDR1 is LGHNA and CDR2 YSLEER. The CDR3 loop spans 14 amino acids. This chain connects TRBV4-3 to TRBJ1-1; no clear D gene. The sequencing input was memory CD8+ T cells from PBMCs. Subset described: CD45RO+ cells pooled with CCR7-negative TemRA cells. The source is a man between 18 and 35 years old in good health. Some clones in this sample may be carry-over from other donors' samples. This chain's CDR3 is CASTDGLMNTEAFF. The CDR3 DNA reads TGCGCCAGCACCGACGGGCTCATGAACACTGAAGCTTTCTTT.